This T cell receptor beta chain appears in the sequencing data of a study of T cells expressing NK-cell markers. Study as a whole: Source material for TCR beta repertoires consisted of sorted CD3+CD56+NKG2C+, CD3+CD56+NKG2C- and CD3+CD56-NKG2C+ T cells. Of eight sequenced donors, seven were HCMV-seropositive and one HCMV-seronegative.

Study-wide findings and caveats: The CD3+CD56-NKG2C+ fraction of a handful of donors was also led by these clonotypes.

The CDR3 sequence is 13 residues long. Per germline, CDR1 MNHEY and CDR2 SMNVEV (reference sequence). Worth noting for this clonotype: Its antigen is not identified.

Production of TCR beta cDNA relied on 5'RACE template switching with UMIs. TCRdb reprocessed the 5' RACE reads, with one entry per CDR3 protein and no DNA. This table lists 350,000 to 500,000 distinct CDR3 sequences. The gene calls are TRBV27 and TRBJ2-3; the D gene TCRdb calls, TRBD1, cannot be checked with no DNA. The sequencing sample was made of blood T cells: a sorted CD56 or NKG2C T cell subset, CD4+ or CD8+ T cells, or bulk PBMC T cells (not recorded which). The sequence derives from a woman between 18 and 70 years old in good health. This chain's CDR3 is CASSPPWGDTQYF.